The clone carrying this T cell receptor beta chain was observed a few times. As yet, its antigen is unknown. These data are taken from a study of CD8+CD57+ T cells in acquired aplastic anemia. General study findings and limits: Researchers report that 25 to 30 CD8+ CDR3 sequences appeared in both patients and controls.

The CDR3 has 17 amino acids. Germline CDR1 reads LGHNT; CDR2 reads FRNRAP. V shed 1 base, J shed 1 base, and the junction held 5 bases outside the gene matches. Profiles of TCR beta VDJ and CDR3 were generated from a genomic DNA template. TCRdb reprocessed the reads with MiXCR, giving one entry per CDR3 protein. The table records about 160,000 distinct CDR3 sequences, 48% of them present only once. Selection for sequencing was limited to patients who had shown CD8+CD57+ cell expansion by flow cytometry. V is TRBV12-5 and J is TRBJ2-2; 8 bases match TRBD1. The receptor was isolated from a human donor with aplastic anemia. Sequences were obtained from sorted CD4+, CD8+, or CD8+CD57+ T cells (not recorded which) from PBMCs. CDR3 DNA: TGTGCTAGTGGTTTGGACTGGACAGGGCGGAACACCGGGGAGCTGTTTTTT. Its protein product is CASGLDWTGRNTGELFF.